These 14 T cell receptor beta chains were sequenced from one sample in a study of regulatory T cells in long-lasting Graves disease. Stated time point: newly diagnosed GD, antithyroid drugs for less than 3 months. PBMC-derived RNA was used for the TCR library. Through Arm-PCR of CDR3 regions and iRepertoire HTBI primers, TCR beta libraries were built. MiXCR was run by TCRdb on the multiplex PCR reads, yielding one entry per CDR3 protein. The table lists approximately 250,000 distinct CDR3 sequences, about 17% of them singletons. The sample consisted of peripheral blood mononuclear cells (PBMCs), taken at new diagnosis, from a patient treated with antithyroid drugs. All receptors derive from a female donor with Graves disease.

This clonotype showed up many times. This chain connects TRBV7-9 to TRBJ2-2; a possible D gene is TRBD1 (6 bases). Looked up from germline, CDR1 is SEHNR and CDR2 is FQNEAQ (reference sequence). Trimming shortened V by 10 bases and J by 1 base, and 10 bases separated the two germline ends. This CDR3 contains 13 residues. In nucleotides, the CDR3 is TGTGCCACCGGACAGCTGAACACCGGGGAGCTGTTTTTT. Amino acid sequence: CATGQLNTGELFF.

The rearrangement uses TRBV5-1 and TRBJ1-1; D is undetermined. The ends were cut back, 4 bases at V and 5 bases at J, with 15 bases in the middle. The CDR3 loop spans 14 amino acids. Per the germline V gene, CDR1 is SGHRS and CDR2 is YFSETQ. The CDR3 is CASSQFPGGTEAFF. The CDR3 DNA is TGCGCCAGCAGCCAATTCCCAGGTGGTACTGAAGCTTTCTTT.

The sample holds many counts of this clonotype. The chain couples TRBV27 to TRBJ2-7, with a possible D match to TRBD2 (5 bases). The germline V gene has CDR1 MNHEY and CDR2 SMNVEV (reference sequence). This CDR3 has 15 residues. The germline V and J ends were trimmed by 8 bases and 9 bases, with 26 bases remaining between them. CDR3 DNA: TGTGCCAGCGCAGAGGGTGGCCTAGCTCTCCCGGGGCAGTACTTC. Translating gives CASAEGGLALPGQYF.

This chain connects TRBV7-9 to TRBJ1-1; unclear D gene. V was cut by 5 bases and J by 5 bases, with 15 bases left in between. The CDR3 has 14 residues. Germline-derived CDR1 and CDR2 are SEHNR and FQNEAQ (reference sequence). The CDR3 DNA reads TGTGCCAGCAGCCCGTCTAGCTGGAGAACTGAAGCTTTCTTT. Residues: CASSPSSWRTEAFF.

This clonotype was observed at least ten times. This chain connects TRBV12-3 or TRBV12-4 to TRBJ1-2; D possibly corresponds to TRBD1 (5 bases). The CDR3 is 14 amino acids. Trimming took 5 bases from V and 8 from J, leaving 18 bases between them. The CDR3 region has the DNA TGTGCCAGCAGTCTCAATTGGGGGGGGAGAGGCTACACCTTC. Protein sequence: CASSLNWGGRGYTF.

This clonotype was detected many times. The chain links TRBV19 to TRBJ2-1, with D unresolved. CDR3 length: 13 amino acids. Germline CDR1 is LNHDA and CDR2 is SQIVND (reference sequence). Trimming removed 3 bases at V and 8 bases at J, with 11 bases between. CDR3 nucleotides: TGTGCCAGTAGTATCATTCTCGACGATGAGCAGTTCTTC. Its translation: CASSIILDDEQFF.

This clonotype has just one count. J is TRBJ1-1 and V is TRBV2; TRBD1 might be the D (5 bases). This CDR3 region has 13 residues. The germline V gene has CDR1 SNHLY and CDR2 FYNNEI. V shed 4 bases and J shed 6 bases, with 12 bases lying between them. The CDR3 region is CASSVEGSSEAFF. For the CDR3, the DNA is TGTGCCAGCAGTGTAGAGGGGAGCTCTGAAGCTTTCTTT.

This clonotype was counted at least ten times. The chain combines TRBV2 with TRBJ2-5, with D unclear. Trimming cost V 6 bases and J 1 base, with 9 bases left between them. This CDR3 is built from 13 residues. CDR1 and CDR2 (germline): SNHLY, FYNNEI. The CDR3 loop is CASRTDLQETQYF. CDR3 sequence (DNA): TGTGCCAGCAGAACAGACCTCCAAGAGACCCAGTACTTC.

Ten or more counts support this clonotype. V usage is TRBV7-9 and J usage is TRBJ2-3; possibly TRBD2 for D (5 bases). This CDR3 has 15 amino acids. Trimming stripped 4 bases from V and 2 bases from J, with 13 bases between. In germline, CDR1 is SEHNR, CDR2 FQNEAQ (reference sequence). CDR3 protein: CASSSGSGDTDTQYF. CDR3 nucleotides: TGTGCCAGCAGCTCCGGATCCGGGGACACAGATACGCAGTATTTT.

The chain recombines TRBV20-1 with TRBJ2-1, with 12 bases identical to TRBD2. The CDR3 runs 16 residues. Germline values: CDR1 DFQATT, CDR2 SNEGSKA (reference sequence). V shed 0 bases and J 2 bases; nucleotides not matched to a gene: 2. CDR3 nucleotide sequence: TGCAGTGCTAGAGATCCTAGCGGGAGGGCCTACAATGAGCAGTTCTTC. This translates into CSARDPSGRAYNEQFF.

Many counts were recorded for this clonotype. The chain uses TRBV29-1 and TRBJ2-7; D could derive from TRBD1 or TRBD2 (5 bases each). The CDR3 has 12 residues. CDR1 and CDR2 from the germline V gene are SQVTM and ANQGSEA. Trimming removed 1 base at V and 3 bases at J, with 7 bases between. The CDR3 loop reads CSVEGDLYEQYF. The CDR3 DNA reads TGCAGCGTTGAAGGGGACCTCTACGAGCAGTACTTC.

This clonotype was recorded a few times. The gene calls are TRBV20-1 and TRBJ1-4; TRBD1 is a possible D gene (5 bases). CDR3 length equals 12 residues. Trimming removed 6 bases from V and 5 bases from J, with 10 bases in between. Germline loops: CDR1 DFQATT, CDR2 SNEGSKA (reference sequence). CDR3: CSAIGGNEKLFF. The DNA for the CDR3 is TGCAGTGCCATCGGGGGGAATGAAAAACTGTTTTTT.

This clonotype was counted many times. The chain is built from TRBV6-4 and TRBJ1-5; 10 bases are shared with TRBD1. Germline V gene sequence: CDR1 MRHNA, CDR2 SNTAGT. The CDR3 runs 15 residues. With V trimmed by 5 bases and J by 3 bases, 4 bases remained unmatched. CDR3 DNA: TGTGCCAGCAGTTCCGGGACAGGGGTCAATCAGCCCCAGCATTTT. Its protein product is CASSSGTGVNQPQHF.

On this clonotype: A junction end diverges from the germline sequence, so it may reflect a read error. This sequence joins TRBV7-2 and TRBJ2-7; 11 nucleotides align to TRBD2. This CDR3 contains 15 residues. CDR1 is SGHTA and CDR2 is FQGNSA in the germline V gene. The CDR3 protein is CANSLELAGGYEHYF. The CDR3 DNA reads TGTGCCAACAGCTTAGAGCTAGCGGGAGGCTACGAGCACTACTTC.